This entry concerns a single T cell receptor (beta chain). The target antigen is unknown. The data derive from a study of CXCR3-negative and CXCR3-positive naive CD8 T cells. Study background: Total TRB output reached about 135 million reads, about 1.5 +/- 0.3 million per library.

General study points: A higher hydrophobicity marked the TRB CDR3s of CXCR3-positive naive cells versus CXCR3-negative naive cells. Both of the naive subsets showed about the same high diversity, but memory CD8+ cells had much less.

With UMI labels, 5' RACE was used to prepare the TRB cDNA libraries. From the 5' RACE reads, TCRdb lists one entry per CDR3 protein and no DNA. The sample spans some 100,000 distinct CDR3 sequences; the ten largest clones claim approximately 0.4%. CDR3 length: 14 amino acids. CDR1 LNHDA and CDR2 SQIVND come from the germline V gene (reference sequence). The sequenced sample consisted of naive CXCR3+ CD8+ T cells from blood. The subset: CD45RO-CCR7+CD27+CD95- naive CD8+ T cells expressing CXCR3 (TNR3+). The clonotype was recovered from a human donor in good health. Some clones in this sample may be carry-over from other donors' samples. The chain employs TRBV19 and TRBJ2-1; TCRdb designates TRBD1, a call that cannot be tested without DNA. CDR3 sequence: CASSMGLMYNEQFF.